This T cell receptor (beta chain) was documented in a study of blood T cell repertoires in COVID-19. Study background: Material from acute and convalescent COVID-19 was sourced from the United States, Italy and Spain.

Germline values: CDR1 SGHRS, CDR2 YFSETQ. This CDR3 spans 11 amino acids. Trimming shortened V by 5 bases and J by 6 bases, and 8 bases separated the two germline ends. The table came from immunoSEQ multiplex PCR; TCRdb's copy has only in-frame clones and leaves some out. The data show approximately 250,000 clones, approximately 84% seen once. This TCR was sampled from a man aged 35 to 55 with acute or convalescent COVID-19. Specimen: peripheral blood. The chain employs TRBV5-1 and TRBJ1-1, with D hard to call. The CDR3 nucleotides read TGCGCCAGCAGGAGTGACTCTGAAGCTTTCTTT. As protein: CASRSDSEAFF.